Each of the 6 T cell receptor beta chains below was sequenced from the same sample in a study of cytomegalovirus exposure and HLA in healthy donors. Vbeta (60) and Jbeta (13) primers were used in the PCR. The data were produced by immunoSEQ multiplex PCR, yet TCRdb's version contains in-frame clones alone and is incomplete. The sample has some 71,000 clones, around 76% seen once. Sequences were obtained from PBMCs. Every receptor here comes from a man younger than 30 in good health and CMV-seronegative.

The chain is built from TRBV5-1 and TRBJ1-1, with 7 bases matching TRBD1. Germline loops: CDR1 SGHRS, CDR2 YFSETQ. Germline trimming cut 3 bases from V and 4 bases from J; bases unmatched to any gene: 6. This CDR3 spans 14 amino acids. CDR3 sequence: CASSSTTGPTEAFF. In DNA, the CDR3 is TGCGCCAGCAGCTCCACGACAGGGCCCACTGAAGCTTTCTTT.

This clone was seen once. V gene TRBV5-6 combines with J gene TRBJ1-1; D unclear. Germline-derived CDR1 and CDR2 are SGHDT and YYEEEE. V lost 4 bases and J lost 0, with 13 bases in between. The CDR3 covers 15 residues. CDR3 amino acids: CASSRGELLNTEAFF. The DNA for the CDR3 is TGTGCCAGCAGCCGCGGGGAACTGCTGAACACTGAAGCTTTCTTT. Full variable domain (remainder filled in from reference TRBV5-6 and TRBJ1-1): DAGVTQSPTHLIKTRGQQVTLRCSPKSGHDTVSWYQQALGQGPQFIFQYYEEEERQRGNFPDRFSGHQFPNYSSELNVNALLLGDSALYLCASSRGELLNTEAFFGQGTRLTVV.

The table lists this clone with a count of one. The chain recombines TRBV19 with TRBJ2-7, with 7 positions matching TRBD2. The CDR3 is 15 amino acids. V lost 6 bases and J lost 4; bases outside the gene matches: 12. Germline V gene data show CDR1 as LNHDA and CDR2 as SQIVND (reference sequence). CDR3 in amino acids: CASSSRASGGYEQYF. The CDR3 coding sequence is TGTGCCAGTAGCAGCCGGGCGTCCGGGGGGTACGAGCAGTACTTC.

The CDR3 DNA reads as TGTGCCAGCAGTTACGGACAGGGGGCTAATGAAAAACTGTTTTTT. This translates into CASSYGQGANEKLFF. This rearrangement joins TRBV6-6 to TRBJ1-4, with 10 bases fitting TRBD1. CDR3 length equals 15 residues. The ends lost 2 bases at V and 3 bases at J; junction bases unmatched: 0. The germline V gene has CDR1 MNHNY and CDR2 SVGAGI (reference sequence).

The chain joins TRBV21-1 to TRBJ2-1; the table names TRBD1, a call not compared with the DNA. TRBV21-1 is assigned pseudogene status. The CDR3 totals 17 residues. The DNA for the CDR3 is TGTGCCAGCAGCAAAGAAAGGAGGGGACAGGGAGGGATCCGAAAGTTCTTC. This codes for CASSKERRGQGGIRKFF.

CDR3 amino acids: CASSYRGVDSSPLHF. CDR3 nucleotide sequence: TGTGCCAGCAGTTACCGCGGGGTGGATAGTTCACCCCTCCACTTT. The rearrangement uses TRBV6-5 and TRBJ1-6; D remains unclear. There are 15 residues in the CDR3. V shed 2 bases and J shed 9 bases, with 14 bases lying between them. Germline CDR1 MNHEY, CDR2 SVGAGI.